One TCR beta chain is described in this entry. This specimen comes from a study of molecular identifiers for immune sequencing clone quantification. Using its own MiXCR run on the PCR reads, TCRdb lists one record per CDR3 protein. The sample lists about 630,000 distinct CDR3 sequences, less than 30% occurring once. V lost 0 bases and J lost 0, with 8 bases in between. This CDR3 has 15 residues. Germline CDR1 and CDR2: LGHDT and YNNKEL (reference sequence). Sequencing was done on a sample of naive CD8+ T cells from blood, with Jurkat cell RNA spiked in. Indicated subset: FACS-sorted CD8+CD4-CCR7+CD45RA+ naive T cells. The V gene is TRBV3-1, the J gene TRBJ1-1; no clear D gene. The receptor was isolated from a human donor in good health. Some libraries in this study had Jurkat cell RNA spiked in. CDR3 coding DNA: TGTGCCAGCAGCCAAGATTGGCGAATGAACACTGAAGCTTTCTTT. Translation gives CASSQDWRMNTEAFF. Filled out from reference TRBV3-1 and TRBJ1-1, the complete variable domain reads DTAVSQTPKYLVTQMGNDKSIKCEQNLGHDTMYWYKQDSKKFLKIMFSYNNKELIINETVPNRFSPKSPDKAHLNLHINSLELGDSAVYFCASSQDWRMNTEAFFGQGTRLTVV.